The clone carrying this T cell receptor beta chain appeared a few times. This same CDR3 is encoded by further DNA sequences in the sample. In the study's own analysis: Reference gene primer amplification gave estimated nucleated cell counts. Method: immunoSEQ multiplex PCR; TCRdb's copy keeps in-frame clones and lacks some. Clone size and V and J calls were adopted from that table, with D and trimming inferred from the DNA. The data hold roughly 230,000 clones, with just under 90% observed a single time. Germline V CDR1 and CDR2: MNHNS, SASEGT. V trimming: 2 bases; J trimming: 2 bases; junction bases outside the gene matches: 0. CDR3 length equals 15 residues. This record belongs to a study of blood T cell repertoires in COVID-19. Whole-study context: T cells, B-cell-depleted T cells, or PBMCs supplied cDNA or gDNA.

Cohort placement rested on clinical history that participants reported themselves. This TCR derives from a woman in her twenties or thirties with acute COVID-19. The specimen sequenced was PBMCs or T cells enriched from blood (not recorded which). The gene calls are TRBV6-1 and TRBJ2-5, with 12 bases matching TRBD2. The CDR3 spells CASSELAGGQETQYF. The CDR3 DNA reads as TGTGCCAGCAGTGAACTAGCGGGGGGGCAAGAGACCCAGTACTTC.